This T cell receptor beta chain was obtained from a study of T cells in tumors and immune-related adverse events. This clone was seen a few times. Within the sample, other DNA sequences also encode this same CDR3. Libraries were prepared by immunoSEQ multiplex PCR; TCRdb keeps only in-frame clonotypes and omits some of them. The sample has roughly 5,100 clones; about two thirds are singletons. This CDR3 comprises 13 residues. Germline V gene sequence: CDR1 SGHNT, CDR2 YENEEA. The germline V and J ends were trimmed by 2 bases and 0 bases, with 4 bases remaining between them. The TCR comes from a female donor with metastatic renal cell carcinoma. This specimen consisted of gut tissue, obtained from a patient treated with anti-PD-1 therapy. The chain uses TRBV11-3 and TRBJ1-1; D ambiguous. CDR3 bases: TGTGCCAGCAGCTTATTTCTGAACACTGAAGCTTTCTTT. It yields the protein CASSLFLNTEAFF. Based on the CDR3 plus reference TRBV11-3 and TRBJ1-1, the full variable domain is EAGVVQSPRYKIIEKKQPVAFWCNPISGHNTLYWYLQNLGQGPELLIRYENEEAVDDSQLPKDRFSAERLKGVDSTLKIQPAELGDSAVYLCASSLFLNTEAFFGQGTRLTVV.